This T cell receptor beta chain was observed in a study of glioma-infiltrating T cells after dendritic cell vaccination. Looking at the study overall: Autologous tumor lysate was loaded overnight onto monocyte-derived dendritic cells grown less than 8 days with IL-4 and GM-CSF.

The germline V gene has CDR1 MNHEY and CDR2 SVGAGI. The CDR3 is 15 residues long. V gave up 1 base and J gave up 2 bases, with 10 bases separating them. Clones were sequenced by immunoSEQ multiplex PCR, and TCRdb holds only the in-frame ones, with some missing. Of 75,000 to 85,000 clones listed, around nine tenths are singletons. Time point meaning: after dendritic cell vaccination, including at tumor progression/relapse. Blood PBMC samples: pre-vaccination, two weeks post third vaccination, and at tumor progression. This chain links TRBV6-5 with TRBJ2-3; D ambiguous. The material sequenced was blood, taken after dendritic cell vaccination. The sequence was obtained from a human donor with glioblastoma. CDR3 sequence (DNA): TGTGCCAGCAGTTACTTAGCACCCGTCACAGATACGCAGTATTTT. Its protein is CASSYLAPVTDTQYF.